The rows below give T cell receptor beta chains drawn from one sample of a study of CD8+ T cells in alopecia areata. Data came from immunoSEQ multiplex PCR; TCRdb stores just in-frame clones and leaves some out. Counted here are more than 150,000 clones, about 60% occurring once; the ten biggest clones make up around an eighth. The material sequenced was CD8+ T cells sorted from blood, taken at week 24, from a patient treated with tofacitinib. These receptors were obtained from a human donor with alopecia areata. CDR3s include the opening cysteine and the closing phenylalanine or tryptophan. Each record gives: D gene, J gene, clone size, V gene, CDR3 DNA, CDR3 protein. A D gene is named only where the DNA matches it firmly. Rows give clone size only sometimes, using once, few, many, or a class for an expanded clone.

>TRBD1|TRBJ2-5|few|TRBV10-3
TGTGCCATCAGTGACCCGGACAGGGCATGGTGGGAGACCCAGTACTTC
CAISDPDRAWWETQYF
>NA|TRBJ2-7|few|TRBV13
TGTGCCAGCAGCTTATATTTTAGTTACGAGCAGTACTTC
CASSLYFSYEQYF
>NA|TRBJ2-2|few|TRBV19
TGTGCCAGTACGTGGGCGGGGAGTAACACCGGGGAGCTGTTTTTT
CASTWAGSNTGELFF
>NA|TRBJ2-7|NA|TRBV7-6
TGTGCCAGCAGCTTAGTGTATGGGGGAGAGCAGTACTTC
CASSLVYGGEQYF
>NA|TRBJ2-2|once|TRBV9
TGTGCCAGCAGCCCTTCACAGGGTTCGGCCGGGGAGCTGTTTTTT
CASSPSQGSAGELFF
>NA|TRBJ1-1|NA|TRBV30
TGTGCCTGGAGTTTGGGGGCTGGCACTGAAGCTTTCTTT
CAWSLGAGTEAFF
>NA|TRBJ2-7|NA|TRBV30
TGTGCCTGGAGTGTATGGCCAGGGGCCTCCTACGAGCAGTACTTC
CAWSVWPGASYEQYF
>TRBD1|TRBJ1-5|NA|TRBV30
TGTGCCTGGAGTGAAGGACAGGGACGATATCAGCCCCAGCATTTT
CAWSEGQGRYQPQHF
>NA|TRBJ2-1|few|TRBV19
TGTGCCAGTAGGGCCCCCGGGGGTAGGACCTACAATGAGCAGTTCTTC
CASRAPGGRTYNEQFF
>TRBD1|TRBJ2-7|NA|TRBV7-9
TGTGCCAGCAGACCGGAGACAGGGGAGAGCATTTACGAGCAGTACTTC
CASRPETGESIYEQYF
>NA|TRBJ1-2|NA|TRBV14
TGTGCCAGCAGCTCACTGGCAGGGGCTGGCTACACCTTC
CASSSLAGAGYTF
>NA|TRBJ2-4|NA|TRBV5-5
TGTGCCAGCAGCTTACCCGGCACGGGGGCTTGGAAAAACATTCAGTACTTC
CASSLPGTGAWKNIQYF
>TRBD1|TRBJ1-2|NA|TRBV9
TGTGCCAGCAGCACCCGGACAGGGGAAGGAGGGTATGGCTACACCTTC
CASSTRTGEGGYGYTF
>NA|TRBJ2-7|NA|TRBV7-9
TGTGCCAGCAACGTACCCGGGACACCTACCTACGAGCAGTACTTC
CASNVPGTPTYEQYF
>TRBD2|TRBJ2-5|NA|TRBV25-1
TGTGCCAGCAGTGAGCCAACCGGGACTAGCGGGGGGAGAGAGACCCAGTACTTC
CASSEPTGTSGGRETQYF
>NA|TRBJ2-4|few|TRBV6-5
TGTGCCAGCAGTTATGGGGCCAGTGACATTCAGTACTTC
CASSYGASDIQYF
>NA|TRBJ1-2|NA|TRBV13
TGTGCCAGCAGCCCCGACGGAAGGGCGGGCTATGGCTACACCTTC
CASSPDGRAGYGYTF
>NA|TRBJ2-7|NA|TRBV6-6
TGTGCCAGCAGTGCCAACATCCGCGAGCAGTACTTC
CASSANIREQYF
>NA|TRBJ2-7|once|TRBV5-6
TGTGCCAGCAGCTTGGTCGGCCAGGGGTCAGTGAGCTACGAGCAGTACTTC
CASSLVGQGSVSYEQYF
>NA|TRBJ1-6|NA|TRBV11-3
TGTGCCAGCAGCTTGGGCTCGCCATCCCTCCACTTT
CASSLGSPSLHF
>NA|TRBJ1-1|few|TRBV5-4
TGTGCCAGCAGCTTGGATGACAATGAAGCTTTCTTT
CASSLDDNEAFF
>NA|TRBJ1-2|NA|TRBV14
TGTGCCAGCAGCCAAGAACACTCTTATGGCTACACCTTC
CASSQEHSYGYTF
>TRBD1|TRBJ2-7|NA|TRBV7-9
TGTGCCAGCAGCGTCGGGACAGGGCTGTCCTACGAGCAGTACTTC
CASSVGTGLSYEQYF
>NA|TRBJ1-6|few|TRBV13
TGTGCCAGCAGCTCCAGGGGTCATTCACCCCTCCACTTT
CASSSRGHSPLHF
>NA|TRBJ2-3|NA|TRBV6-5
TGTGCCAGCAGGAATAGCGGCAGCACAGATACGCAGTATTTT
CASRNSGSTDTQYF
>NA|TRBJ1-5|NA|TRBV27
TGTGCCAGCAGTTTAAGCGCTGGGGATAGCAATCAGCCCCAGCATTTT
CASSLSAGDSNQPQHF
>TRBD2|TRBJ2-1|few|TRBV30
TGTGCCCGAGGACTAGCCAATGAGCAGTTCTTC
CARGLANEQFF